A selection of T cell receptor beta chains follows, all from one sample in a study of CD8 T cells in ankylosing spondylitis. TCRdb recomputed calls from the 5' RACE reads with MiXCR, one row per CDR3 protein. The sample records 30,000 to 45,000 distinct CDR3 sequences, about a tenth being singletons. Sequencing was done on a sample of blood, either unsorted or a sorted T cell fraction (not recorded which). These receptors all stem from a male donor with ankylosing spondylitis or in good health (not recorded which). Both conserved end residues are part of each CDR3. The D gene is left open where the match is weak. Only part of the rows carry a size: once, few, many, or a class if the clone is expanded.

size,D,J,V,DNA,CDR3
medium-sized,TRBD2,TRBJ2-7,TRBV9,TGTGCCAGCAGCCGAGGGACTAGCGGGGCCTACGAGCAGTACTTC,CASSRGTSGAYEQYF
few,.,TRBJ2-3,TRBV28,TGTGCCAGCAGTTTACTCCCCCAGGCCCATAGCACAGATACGCAGTATTTT,CASSLLPQAHSTDTQYF
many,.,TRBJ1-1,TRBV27,TGTGCCAGCAGCAACAGGGACCTTTTGATGGAGAACACTGAAGCTTTCTTT,CASSNRDLLMENTEAFF
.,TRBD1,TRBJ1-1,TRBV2,TGTGCCAGCTGGACAGGGAAGACTGAAGCTTTCTTT,CASWTGKTEAFF
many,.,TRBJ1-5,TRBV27,TGTGCCAGCAGAACACGGGGGGGGAGCCCCAATCAGCCCCAGCATTTT,CASRTRGGSPNQPQHF
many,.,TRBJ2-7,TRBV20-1,TGCAGTGCTGAAGGGGAGGTCGGCGAGCAGTACTTC,CSAEGEVGEQYF
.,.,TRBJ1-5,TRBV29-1,TGCAGCGCCGCTAGGGGGGTCAATCAGCCCCAGCATTTT,CSAARGVNQPQHF
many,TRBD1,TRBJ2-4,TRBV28,TGTGCCAGCAGTTCAACAGGGGTAGCCAAAAACATTCAGTACTTC,CASSSTGVAKNIQYF
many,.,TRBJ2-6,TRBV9,TGTGCCAGCAGCCGGGAGGGGGCCAACGTCCTGACTTTC,CASSREGANVLTF
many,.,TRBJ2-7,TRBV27,TGTGCCAGCAGTTTTCTGGACCCGACAGGAACCATTTACGAGCAGTACTTC,CASSFLDPTGTIYEQYF
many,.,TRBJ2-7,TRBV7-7,TGTGCTAGCAGCTTACTGATAGCGAAAGACACCTACGAGCAGTACTTC,CASSLLIAKDTYEQYF
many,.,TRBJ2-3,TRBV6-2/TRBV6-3,TGTGCCAGCAGTCTCCAAAGCACAGATACGCAGTATTTT,CASSLQSTDTQYF
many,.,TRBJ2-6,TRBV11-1,TGTGCCAGCAGCTTTTGGGTGACGGGTAACTCTGGGGCCAACGTCCTGACTTTC,CASSFWVTGNSGANVLTF
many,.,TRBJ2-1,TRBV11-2,TGTGCCAGCAGCGCCCAGGAAGGCCCCCGGAGTGCTTCATACAATGAGCAGTTCTTC,CASSAQEGPRSASYNEQFF
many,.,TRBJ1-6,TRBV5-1,TGCGCCAGCAGCTTGGAAGGGGATTCACCCCTCCACTTT,CASSLEGDSPLHF
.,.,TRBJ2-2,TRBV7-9,TGTGCCAGCAGCCCGGAGGGGCGGAACACCGGGGAGCTGTTTTTT,CASSPEGRNTGELFF
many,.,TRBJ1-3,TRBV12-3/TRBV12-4,TGTGCCAGCAGTCCGTCTGGAAACACCATATATTTT,CASSPSGNTIYF
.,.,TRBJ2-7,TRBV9,TGTGCCAGCAGCGTAGGACCGGGATCCTACGAGCAGTACTTC,CASSVGPGSYEQYF
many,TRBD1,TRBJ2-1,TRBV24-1,TGTGCCACCAGCCCAAAGGGACAGGGGTACAATGAGCAGTTCTTC,CATSPKGQGYNEQFF
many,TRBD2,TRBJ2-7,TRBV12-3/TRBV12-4,TGTGCCAGCAGTGGAATAGCGGGAGGCGAGCAGTACTTC,CASSGIAGGEQYF
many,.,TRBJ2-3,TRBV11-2,TGTGCCAGCAGCCCTGGACTGAGCACAGATACGCAGTATTTT,CASSPGLSTDTQYF
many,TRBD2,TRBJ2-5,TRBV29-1,TGCAGCGTTGAAGAGGGGCGGACTAGCGGGAGACACTCACAGGAGACCCAGTACTTC,CSVEEGRTSGRHSQETQYF
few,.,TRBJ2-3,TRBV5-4,TGTGCCAGCAGCCCCGGGGCGGAAGATACGCAGTATTTT,CASSPGAEDTQYF
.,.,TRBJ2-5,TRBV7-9,TGTGCCAGCAGCCCCCACGCGGAGACCCAGTACTTC,CASSPHAETQYF
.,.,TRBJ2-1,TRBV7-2,TGTGCCAGCAGAGGGGGACCTAGAGTCTACAATGAGCAGTTCTTC,CASRGGPRVYNEQFF
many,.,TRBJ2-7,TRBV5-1,TGCGCCAGCAGCTTTGACAGCTACGAGCAGTACTTC,CASSFDSYEQYF
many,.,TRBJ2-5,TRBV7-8,TGTGCCAGCAGCCGTAGGAAAGTCCAAGAGACCCAGTACTTC,CASSRRKVQETQYF
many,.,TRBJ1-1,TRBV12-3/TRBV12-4,TGTGCCAGCAGTGGCCTACCGAACACTGAAGCTTTCTTT,CASSGLPNTEAFF
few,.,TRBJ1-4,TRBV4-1,TGCGCCAGCAGCCATATCGGTGAAAAACTGTTTTTT,CASSHIGEKLFF
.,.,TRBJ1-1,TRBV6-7,TGTGCTAGAGATTCGTCCCGGGACCGTAGACTCACTGAAGCTTTCTTT,CARDSSRDRRLTEAFF
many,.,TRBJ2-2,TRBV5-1,TGCGCCAGCGCCCACGAGGACCCCACCGGGGAGCTGTTTTTT,CASAHEDPTGELFF
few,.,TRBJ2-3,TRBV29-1,TGCAGCGCCCGGGTCGGCAGCCAAAGCACAGATACGCAGTATTTT,CSARVGSQSTDTQYF